The sequence of this T cell receptor (beta chain) was determined in a study of glioma-infiltrating T cells (TCRdb year 2016). Looking at the study overall: The study sequenced TCR alpha- and beta-chain repertoires from glioma tissue, from non-neoplastic brain tissue and from matched peripheral blood mononuclear cells. To measure how far tissue and blood T-cell populations diverged, each tissue-infiltrating repertoire was compared against the peripheral blood repertoire of the same patient. The paired cohort was made up of three low-grade glioma patients, 7 to 9 primary glioblastoma patients and three non-glioma patients who contributed non-neoplastic brain tissue.

TCR alpha and beta CDR3 regions were amplified with the iRepertoire nested amplicon-rescue multiplex PCR (arm-PCR) platform from RNA. The input for one-step reverse transcription and amplification was about 95-450 ng of tissue mRNA or PBMC total RNA. After bead purification, a secondary multiplex PCR added Illumina adapters, and libraries were gel-purified between 200 and 400 bp. Internal 6-nucleotide barcodes were carried by the libraries and were used for demultiplexing. The libraries were sequenced on an Illumina MiSeq using 2x220 or 2x250 nucleotide paired-end reads. As for how the authors treated the data: Paired reads were merged using FLASH 1.2.11 and aligned with BWA-MEM to the GRCh37 human genome, and TRA and TRB reads were then extracted. V and J assignment used an IMGT-derived reference of cassette sequences and CDR3 motifs that included pseudogenes. Reads were translated in three frames, and productive CDR3s were defined as those with a C...FGXG motif and no stop codons. Clonotypes were defined as unique combinations of V-J cassette pair and CDR3 amino acid sequence. Filtering of reads was based on Hamming distance, with the threshold set by the sequence error rate of each sample in mapped regions. TCRdb reprocessed the public reads (quality trimming at Q25 with fastp, clone calling with MiXCR) and kept in-frame beta chains. CDR3 protein sequences are deduplicated, and each keeps its most common genes and DNA. TCRdb's processing, not the authors', yielded these V and J calls. The sample table lists more than 110,000 distinct CDR3 sequences, about two fifths of them with a count of one. The ten largest clonotypes hold 15% to 25% of the sample.

Study-level results and caveats: Group comparisons were based on small numbers of patients: three non-neoplastic, three low-grade glioma and several glioblastoma patients. Tissue and blood shared very few CDR3 sequences, a result attributed to high CDR3 diversity and limited sampling. VJ-independent divergence between tissue and blood was lower than expected in non-neoplastic patients but higher than expected in all gliomas, particularly low-grade gliomas.

Worth noting for this clonotype: What this receptor recognizes is not known. No base quality information exists; no much larger clone differs at one position.

The CDR3, cysteine through phenylalanine, is 13 amino acids long. CDR3 DNA only is kept here, 39 bases in frame from base 1. The germline V gene (reference sequence) yields DFQATT for CDR1 and SNEGSKA for CDR2. This clonotype originated in a human donor with low-grade glioma or glioblastoma, undergoing nonglioma brain surgery, or in good health (not recorded which). In this chain, TRBV20-1 is recombined with TRBJ2-1; a stretch of 10 junction bases matches TRBD2. Input material: glioma tissue, nonneoplastic brain tissue, or PBMCs (not recorded which). The DNA reads as follows: TGCAGCAAGGCTAGCGGGAGTCGGTATGAGCAGTTCTTC. It translates to CSKASGSRYEQFF.